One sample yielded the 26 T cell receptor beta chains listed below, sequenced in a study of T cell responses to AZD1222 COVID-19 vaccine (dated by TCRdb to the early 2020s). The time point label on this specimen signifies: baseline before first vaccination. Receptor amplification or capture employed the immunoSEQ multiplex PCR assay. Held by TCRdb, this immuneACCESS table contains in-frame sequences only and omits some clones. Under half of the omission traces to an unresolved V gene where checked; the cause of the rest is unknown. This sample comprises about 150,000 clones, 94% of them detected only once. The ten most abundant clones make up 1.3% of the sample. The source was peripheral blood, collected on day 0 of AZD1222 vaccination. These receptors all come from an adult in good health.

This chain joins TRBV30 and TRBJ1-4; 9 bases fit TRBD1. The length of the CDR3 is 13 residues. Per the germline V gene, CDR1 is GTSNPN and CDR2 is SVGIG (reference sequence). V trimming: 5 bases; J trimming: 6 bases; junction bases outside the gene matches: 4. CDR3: CAWVGTGHEKLFF. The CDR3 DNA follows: TGTGCCTGGGTTGGGACAGGGCATGAAAAACTGTTTTTT.

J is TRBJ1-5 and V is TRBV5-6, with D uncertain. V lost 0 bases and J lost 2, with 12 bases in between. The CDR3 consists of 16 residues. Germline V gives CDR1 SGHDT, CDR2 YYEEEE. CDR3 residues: CASSLGPPSGNQPQHF. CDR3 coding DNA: TGTGCCAGCAGCTTGGGGCCGCCAAGTGGCAATCAGCCCCAGCATTTT.

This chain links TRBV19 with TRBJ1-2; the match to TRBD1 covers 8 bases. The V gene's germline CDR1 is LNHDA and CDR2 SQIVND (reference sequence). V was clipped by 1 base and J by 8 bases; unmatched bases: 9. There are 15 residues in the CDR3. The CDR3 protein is CASSIVGTGHRGYTF. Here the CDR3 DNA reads TGTGCCAGTAGTATAGTTGGGACAGGACATCGGGGCTACACCTTC.

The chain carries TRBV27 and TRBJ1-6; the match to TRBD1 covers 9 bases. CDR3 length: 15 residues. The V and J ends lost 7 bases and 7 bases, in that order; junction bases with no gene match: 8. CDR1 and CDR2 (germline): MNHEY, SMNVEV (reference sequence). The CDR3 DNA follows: TGTGCCAGCAAACCCCGGGACAGGGTAAATTCACCCCTCCACTTT. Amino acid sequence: CASKPRDRVNSPLHF.

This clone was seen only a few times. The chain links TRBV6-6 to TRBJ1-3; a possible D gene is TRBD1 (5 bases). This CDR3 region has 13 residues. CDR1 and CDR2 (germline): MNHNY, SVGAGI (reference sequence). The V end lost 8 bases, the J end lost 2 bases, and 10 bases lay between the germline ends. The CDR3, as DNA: TGTGCCAGCCAAAGGGGTCCTGGAAACACCATATATTTT. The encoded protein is CASQRGPGNTIYF.

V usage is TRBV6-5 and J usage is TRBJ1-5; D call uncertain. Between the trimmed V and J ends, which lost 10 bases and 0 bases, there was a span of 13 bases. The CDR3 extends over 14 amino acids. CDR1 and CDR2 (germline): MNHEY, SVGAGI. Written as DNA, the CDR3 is TGTGCCACCTGCAACGATTATAGCAATCAGCCCCAGCATTTT. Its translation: CATCNDYSNQPQHF.

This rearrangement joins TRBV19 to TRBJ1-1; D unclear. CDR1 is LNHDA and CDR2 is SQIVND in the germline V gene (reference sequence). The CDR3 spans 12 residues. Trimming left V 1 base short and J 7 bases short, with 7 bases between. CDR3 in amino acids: CASSIGLREAFF. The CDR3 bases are TGTGCCAGTAGTATAGGCTTACGTGAAGCTTTCTTT. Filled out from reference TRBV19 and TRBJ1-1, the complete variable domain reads DGGITQSPKYLFRKEGQNVTLSCEQNLNHDAMYWYRQDPGQGLRLIYYSQIVNDFQKGDIAEGYSVSREKKESFPLTVTSAQKNPTAFYLCASSIGLREAFFGQGTRLTVV.

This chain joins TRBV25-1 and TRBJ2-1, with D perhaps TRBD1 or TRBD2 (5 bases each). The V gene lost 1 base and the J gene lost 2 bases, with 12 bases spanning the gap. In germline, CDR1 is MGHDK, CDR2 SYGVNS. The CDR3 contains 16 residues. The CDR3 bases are TGTGCCAGCAGTGAATCAATAGGGACCCCCTACAATGAGCAGTTCTTC. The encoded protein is CASSESIGTPYNEQFF. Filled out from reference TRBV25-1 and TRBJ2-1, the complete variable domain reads EADIYQTPRYLVIGTGKKITLECSQTMGHDKMYWYQQDPGMELHLIHYSYGVNSTEKGDLSSESTVSRIRTEHFPLTLESARPSHTSQYLCASSESIGTPYNEQFFGPGTRLTVL.

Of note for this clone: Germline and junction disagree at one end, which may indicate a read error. The CDR3 sequence: CASSIGQAQDF. CDR3 coding DNA: TGTGCCAGTAGTATTGGACAGGCCCAGGACTTC. This chain uses TRBV19 with TRBJ1-2; 7 bases line up with TRBD1. The germline V gene has CDR1 LNHDA and CDR2 SQIVND (reference sequence). CDR3 size: 11 residues.

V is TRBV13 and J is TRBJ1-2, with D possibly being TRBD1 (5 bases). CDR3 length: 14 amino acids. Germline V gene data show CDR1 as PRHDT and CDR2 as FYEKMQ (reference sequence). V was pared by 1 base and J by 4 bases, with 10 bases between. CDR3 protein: CASSLARAGYGYTF. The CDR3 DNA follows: TGTGCCAGCAGCTTAGCCAGGGCCGGCTATGGCTACACCTTC.

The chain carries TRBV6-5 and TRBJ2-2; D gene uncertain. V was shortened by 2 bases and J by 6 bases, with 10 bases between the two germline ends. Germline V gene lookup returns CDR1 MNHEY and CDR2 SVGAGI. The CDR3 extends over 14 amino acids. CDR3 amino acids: CASSYRNLPGELFF. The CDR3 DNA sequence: TGTGCCAGCAGTTACAGGAACCTCCCCGGGGAGCTGTTTTTT.

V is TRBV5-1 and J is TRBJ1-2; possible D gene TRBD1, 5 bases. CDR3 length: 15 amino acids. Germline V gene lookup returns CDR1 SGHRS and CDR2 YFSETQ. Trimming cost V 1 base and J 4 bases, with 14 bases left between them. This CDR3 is CASSLTISQGYGYTF. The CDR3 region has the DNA TGCGCCAGCAGCTTGACTATTTCTCAGGGCTATGGCTACACCTTC.

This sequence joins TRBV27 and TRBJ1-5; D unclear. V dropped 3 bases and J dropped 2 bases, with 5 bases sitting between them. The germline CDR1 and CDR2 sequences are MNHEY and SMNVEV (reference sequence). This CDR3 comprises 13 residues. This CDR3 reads CASSFTGNQPQHF. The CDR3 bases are TGTGCCAGCAGTTTTACAGGCAATCAGCCCCAGCATTTT.

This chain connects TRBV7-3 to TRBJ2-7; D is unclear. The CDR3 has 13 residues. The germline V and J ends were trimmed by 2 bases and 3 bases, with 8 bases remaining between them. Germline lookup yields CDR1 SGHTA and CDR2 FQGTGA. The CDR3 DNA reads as TGTGCCAGCAGCTTAGGGCGGAACTACGAGCAGTACGTC. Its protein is CASSLGRNYEQYV.

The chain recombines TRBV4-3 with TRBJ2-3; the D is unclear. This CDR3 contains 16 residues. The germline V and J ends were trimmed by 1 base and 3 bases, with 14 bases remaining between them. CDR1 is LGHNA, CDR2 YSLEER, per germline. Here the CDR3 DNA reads TGCGCCAGCAGCCAAGTAGTTTTTGCGGATACAGATACGCAGTATTTT. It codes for CASSQVVFADTDTQYF.

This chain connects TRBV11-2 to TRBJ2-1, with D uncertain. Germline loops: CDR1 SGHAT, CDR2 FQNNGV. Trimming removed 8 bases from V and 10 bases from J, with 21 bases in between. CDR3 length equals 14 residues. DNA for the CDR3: TGTGCCAGCCATTGGGCCCCCGAAATGGGGGAGCAGTTCTTC. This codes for CASHWAPEMGEQFF.

The CDR3 loop is CASSIQENLSYGYTF. The CDR3 DNA is TGTGCCAGTAGTATTCAGGAGAACCTATCCTATGGCTACACCTTC. The J gene is TRBJ1-2, the V gene TRBV19; D remains ambiguous. The CDR3 spans 15 residues. Trimming removed 3 bases from V and 4 bases from J, with 15 bases in between. Germline V gene sequence: CDR1 LNHDA, CDR2 SQIVND (reference sequence). Full variable domain (rest looked up from reference TRBV19 and TRBJ1-2): DGGITQSPKYLFRKEGQNVTLSCEQNLNHDAMYWYRQDPGQGLRLIYYSQIVNDFQKGDIAEGYSVSREKKESFPLTVTSAQKNPTAFYLCASSIQENLSYGYTFGSGTRLTVV.

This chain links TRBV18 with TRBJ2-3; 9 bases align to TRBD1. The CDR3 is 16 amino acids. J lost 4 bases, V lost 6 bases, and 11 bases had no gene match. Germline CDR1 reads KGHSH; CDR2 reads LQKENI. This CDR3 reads CASSLDRTGGADTQYF. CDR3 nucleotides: TGTGCCAGCTCGCTTGACAGAACAGGGGGCGCAGATACGCAGTATTTT.

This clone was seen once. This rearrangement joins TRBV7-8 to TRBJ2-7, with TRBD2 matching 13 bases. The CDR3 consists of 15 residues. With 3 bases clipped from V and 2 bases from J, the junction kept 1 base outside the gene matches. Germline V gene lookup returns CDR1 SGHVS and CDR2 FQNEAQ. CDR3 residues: CASSLTSGGTYEQYV. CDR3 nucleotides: TGTGCCAGCAGCTTGACTAGCGGGGGGACCTACGAGCAGTACGTC.

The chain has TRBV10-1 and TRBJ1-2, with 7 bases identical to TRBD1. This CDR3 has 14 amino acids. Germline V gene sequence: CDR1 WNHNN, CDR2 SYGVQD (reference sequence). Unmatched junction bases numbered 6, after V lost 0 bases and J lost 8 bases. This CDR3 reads CASSESTGPRGYTF. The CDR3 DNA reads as TGCGCCAGCAGTGAGTCGACAGGGCCAAGGGGCTACACCTTC.

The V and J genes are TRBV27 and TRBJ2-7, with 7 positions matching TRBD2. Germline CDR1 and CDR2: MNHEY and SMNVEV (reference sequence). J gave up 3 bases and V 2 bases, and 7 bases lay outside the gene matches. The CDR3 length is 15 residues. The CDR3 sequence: CASSLRGDGFYEQYV. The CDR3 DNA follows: TGTGCCAGCAGTTTACGGGGGGACGGCTTCTACGAGCAGTACGTC.

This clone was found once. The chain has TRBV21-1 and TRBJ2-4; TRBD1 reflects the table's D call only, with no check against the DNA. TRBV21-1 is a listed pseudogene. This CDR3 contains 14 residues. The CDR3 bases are TGTGCCAGCACCTCAGGGGGGCCCAAAAACATTCAGTACTTC. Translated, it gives CASTSGGPKNIQYF.

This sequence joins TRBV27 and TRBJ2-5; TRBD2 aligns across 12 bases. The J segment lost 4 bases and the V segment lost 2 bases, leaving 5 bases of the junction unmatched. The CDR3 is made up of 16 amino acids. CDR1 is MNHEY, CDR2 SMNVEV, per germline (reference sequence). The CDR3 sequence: CASSLILAGGPETQYF. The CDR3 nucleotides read TGTGCCAGCAGTTTAATCCTAGCGGGGGGGCCAGAGACCCAGTACTTC.

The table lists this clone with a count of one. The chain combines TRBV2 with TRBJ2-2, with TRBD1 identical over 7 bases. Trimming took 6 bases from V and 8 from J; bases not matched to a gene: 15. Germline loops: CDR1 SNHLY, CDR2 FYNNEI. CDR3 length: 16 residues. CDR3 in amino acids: CASSLTGALYQGELFF. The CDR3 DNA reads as TGTGCCAGCAGCTTAACAGGGGCTTTGTATCAGGGGGAGCTGTTTTTT.

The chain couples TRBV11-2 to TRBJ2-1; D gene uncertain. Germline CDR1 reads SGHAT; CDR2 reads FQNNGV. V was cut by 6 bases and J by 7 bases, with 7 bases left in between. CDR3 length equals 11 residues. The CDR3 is CASSIRNEQFF. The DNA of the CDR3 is TGTGCCAGCAGTATACGGAATGAGCAGTTCTTC.

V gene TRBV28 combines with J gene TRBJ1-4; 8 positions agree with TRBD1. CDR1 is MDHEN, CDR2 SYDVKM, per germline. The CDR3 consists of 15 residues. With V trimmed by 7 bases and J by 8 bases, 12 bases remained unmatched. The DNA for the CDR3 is TGTGCCAGCACCCCAGGGGGCGCGGGGTTGGAAAAACTGTTTTTT. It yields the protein CASTPGGAGLEKLFF.